This is a list of T cell receptor beta chains from one sample in a study of sequential checkpoint blockade in melanoma. Sequenced by immunoSEQ multiplex PCR; TCRdb stores in-frame clones only, minus some. Here the sample spans 9,500 to 15,000 clones, roughly 25% being singletons. The input for sequencing was tumor tissue (inferred from file names), taken from a patient given nivolumab and ipilimumab in sequence. The receptors originated from a human donor with melanoma. CDR3s include the opening cysteine and the closing phenylalanine or tryptophan. D genes are given only for firm matches. Size is omitted from some rows. Given values are once, few, many or a class for expanded clones.

d_gene | j_gene | abundance | v_gene | CDR3nt | CDR3aa
- | TRBJ1-4 | - | TRBV5-1 | TGCGCCAGCAGCTTGAGGTCGAGAGCAACTAATGAAAAACTGTTTTTT | CASSLRSRATNEKLFF
TRBD2 | TRBJ2-2 | few | TRBV2 | TGTGCCAGCACCCCAGGGACTAGCGGGGATGCACGGACCGGGGAGCTGTTTTTT | CASTPGTSGDARTGELFF
- | TRBJ1-2 | - | TRBV14 | TGTGCCAGCAGCCAAGGGACCAGGAGGAACTATGGCTACACCTTC | CASSQGTRRNYGYTF
- | TRBJ2-2 | - | TRBV18 | TGTGCCAGCTCCTCTCGGGCAGAATACACCGGGGAGCTGTTTTTT | CASSSRAEYTGELFF
- | TRBJ2-5 | few | TRBV15 | TGTGCCACCAGCAGACTACAGGGAATCGAGACCCAGTACTTC | CATSRLQGIETQYF
- | TRBJ2-5 | - | TRBV28 | TGTGCCAGCAGTGAGAGGGGGGAAGAGACCCAGTACTTC | CASSERGEETQYF
- | TRBJ1-4 | - | TRBV6-8 | TGTGCCAGCAGGCCAGGGACGCAAAAACTGTTTTTT | CASRPGTQKLFF
TRBD2 | TRBJ2-1 | - | TRBV18 | TGTGCCAGCTCGTTCGCTAGCGGCGAATACAATGAGCAGTTCTTC | CASSFASGEYNEQFF
TRBD1 | TRBJ1-5 | many | TRBV6-8 | TGTGCCAGCAGCTCCGGGACAGGGGGTTTTAGCAATCAGCCCCAGCATTTT | CASSSGTGGFSNQPQHF
- | TRBJ1-2 | - | TRBV28 | TGTGCCAGCAGTTTATGGGGGCAGGTGGATGGCTACACCTTC | CASSLWGQVDGYTF
TRBD2 | TRBJ2-1 | few | TRBV7-6 | TGTGCCAGCAGCTTTAGCGGGGGGGCGGGCTACAATGAGCAGTTCTTC | CASSFSGGAGYNEQFF
- | TRBJ1-6 | few | TRBV6-8 | TGTGCCAGCAGTTACTGCCCGGCAGGCTGCAATTCACCCCTCCACTTT | CASSYCPAGCNSPLHF
- | TRBJ1-2 | many | TRBV6-8 | TGTGCCAGCAGTGCCGACGGGGCGCATGGCTACACCTTC | CASSADGAHGYTF
TRBD2 | TRBJ2-5 | - | TRBV5-1 | TGCGCCAGCAGAAATCCTAGCGGGGGAGAGACCCAGTACTTC | CASRNPSGGETQYF
TRBD2 | TRBJ2-1 | few | TRBV6-7 | TGTGCCAGCAGTGAAGCACCGTGGGGGGGCAATGAGCAGTTCTTC | CASSEAPWGGNEQFF